A single sample gave rise to the 21 T cell receptor beta chains below, sequenced in a study of blood T cell repertoires in COVID-19. Data came from immunoSEQ multiplex PCR; TCRdb stores just in-frame clones and leaves some out. This sample yields just over 300,000 clones, of which approximately 90% are seen a single time; about 4.2% belongs to the top ten. The specimen was PBMCs or T cells enriched from blood (not recorded which). These receptors were obtained from a man between 25 and 39 years old who had recovered from COVID-19.

The gene calls are TRBV6-4 and TRBJ2-7; no firm D call. The CDR3 totals 13 residues. The V gene lost 2 bases and the J gene lost 3 bases, with 8 bases spanning the gap. Germline lookup yields CDR1 MRHNA and CDR2 SNTAGT. As DNA, the CDR3 is TGTGCCAGCAGTGACAACCGGTTCTACGAGCAGTACTTC. It yields the protein CASSDNRFYEQYF.

A few counts support this clone. The gene calls are TRBV11-2 and TRBJ1-2, with 11 bases that match TRBD1. V lost 4 bases to trimming and J lost 8 bases; unmatched junction nucleotides: 6. Germline V gene sequence: CDR1 SGHAT, CDR2 FQNNGV. The CDR3 contains 14 residues. CDR3 loop: CASSSGDRGVGYTF. Written as DNA, the CDR3 is TGTGCCAGCAGCTCAGGGGACAGGGGGGTAGGCTACACCTTC.

The rearrangement uses TRBV12-5 and TRBJ2-4; D is possibly TRBD2 (7 bases). Germline CDR1 and CDR2: LGHNT and FRNRAP. CDR3 length: 18 residues. Deletions cut 7 bases from V and 1 base from J, with 23 bases between. The CDR3 reads CASAPRGDTNAAKNIQYF. The CDR3 bases are TGTGCTAGTGCCCCCCGGGGGGACACCAATGCGGCCAAAAACATTCAGTACTTC.

The chain links TRBV18 to TRBJ2-1; 8 nucleotides agree with TRBD2. The CDR3 has 15 residues. The junction had 11 bases not matched to a gene; V was cut back by 6 bases and J by 7 bases. Germline CDR1 KGHSH, CDR2 LQKENI. The CDR3, as DNA: TGTGCCAGCTCGGCCGCGGGACTAGGTAGGAATGAGCAGTTCTTC. Protein: CASSAAGLGRNEQFF.

The rearrangement uses TRBV28 and TRBJ1-1; D gene unclear. CDR1 MDHEN and CDR2 SYDVKM come from the germline V gene. CDR3 length: 12 amino acids. The ends were cut back, 7 bases at V and 7 bases at J, with 13 bases in the middle. CDR3 sequence (DNA): TGTGCCAGCACCAATCCCACGGGTGAAGCTTTCTTT. Protein product: CASTNPTGEAFF.

The V and J genes are TRBV18 and TRBJ1-2; weak D call: TRBD1 (6 bases). The CDR3 totals 15 residues. The germline V gene encodes CDR1 KGHSH and CDR2 LQKENI. V lost 0 bases to trimming and J lost 5 bases, with 13 bases between them. CDR3 DNA sequence: TGTGCCAGCTCACCACCAAAGGGGGAAGGATATGGCTACACCTTC. This encodes CASSPPKGEGYGYTF.

The chain couples TRBV7-9 to TRBJ1-3, with 8 bases lining up with TRBD1. Germline V gene sequence: CDR1 SEHNR, CDR2 FQNEAQ (reference sequence). Losses at the gene ends were 5 bases for V and 8 bases for J; bases not matched to a gene: 2. This CDR3 contains 12 residues. The CDR3 nucleotides are TGTGCCAGCAGCCTGACAGGGGACACCATATATTTT. Protein product: CASSLTGDTIYF.

The V and J genes are TRBV4-2 and TRBJ2-3; D gene uncertain. V was pared by 0 bases and J by 0 bases, with 10 bases between. Germline CDR1 reads LGHNA; CDR2 reads YNFKEQ. This CDR3 is 16 amino acids long. This CDR3 is CASSQDSSYSTDTQYF. As DNA, the CDR3 is TGTGCCAGCAGCCAAGATTCTAGTTATAGCACAGATACGCAGTATTTT.

This clone was seen once. The chain has TRBV6-1 and TRBJ2-1; weak D call: TRBD2 (5 bases). Germline CDR1 MNHNS, CDR2 SASEGT. Trimming stripped 4 bases from V and 4 bases from J, with 17 bases between. The CDR3 spans 16 residues. The CDR3 DNA reads as TGTGCCAGCAGTGTTTCTGGGAGCCCTCCTTACAATGAGCAGTTCTTC. Translated, it gives CASSVSGSPPYNEQFF.

A note on this clone: An end of the junction does not agree with germline; a read error may underlie this. The chain combines TRBV9 with TRBJ1-4, with a possible D match to TRBD1 (6 bases). This CDR3 has 14 residues. Per germline, CDR1 SGDLS and CDR2 YYNGEE. CDR3: CASSVAGVARKTVF. The DNA of the CDR3 is TGTGCCAGCAGCGTAGCAGGGGTTGCAAGAAAAACTGTTTTT. The full variable domain, in which reference TRBV9 and TRBJ1-4 provide the parts outside the CDR3, is DSGVTQTPKHLITATGQRVTLRCSPRSGDLSVYWYQQSLDQGLQFLIQYYNGEERAKGNILERFSAQQFPDLHSELNLSSLELGDSALYFCASSVAGVARKTVFGSGTQLSVL.

This chain connects TRBV5-1 to TRBJ2-2; 10 bases are shared with TRBD2. CDR3 length: 16 residues. Per germline, CDR1 SGHRS and CDR2 YFSETQ. The V and J ends lost 3 bases and 4 bases, in that order; junction bases with no gene match: 6. CDR3 loop: CASSYLAGASTGELFF. In DNA, the CDR3 is TGCGCCAGCAGCTACCTAGCGGGGGCGTCCACCGGGGAGCTGTTTTTT.

The gene calls are TRBV19 and TRBJ2-3; the D gene is possibly TRBD2 (5 bases). CDR3 length: 13 amino acids. Per germline, CDR1 LNHDA and CDR2 SQIVND (reference sequence). Deletions cut 6 bases from V and 1 base from J, with 8 bases between. The CDR3 reads CASRRVGTDTQYF. In DNA form, the CDR3 reads TGTGCCAGTAGGCGGGTAGGCACAGATACGCAGTATTTT. Full variable domain (remainder filled in from reference TRBV19 and TRBJ2-3): DGGITQSPKYLFRKEGQNVTLSCEQNLNHDAMYWYRQDPGQGLRLIYYSQIVNDFQKGDIAEGYSVSREKKESFPLTVTSAQKNPTAFYLCASRRVGTDTQYFGPGTRLTVL.

The chain joins TRBV10-1 to TRBJ2-7; 9 bases are a match to TRBD1. CDR3 size: 13 residues. V lost 4 bases and J lost 5; bases outside the gene matches: 3. Germline V gives CDR1 WNHNN, CDR2 SYGVQD (reference sequence). Here the CDR3 DNA reads TGCGCCAGCAGTGGCCGGGACAGGGACGAGCAGTACTTC. It yields the protein CASSGRDRDEQYF.

The chain couples TRBV12-3 or TRBV12-4 to TRBJ1-5; D gene unclear. This CDR3 spans 12 amino acids. V was trimmed by 3 bases and J by 5 bases, leaving 5 bases between them. This CDR3 is CASSFGDQPQHF. CDR3 nucleotides: TGTGCCAGCAGTTTTGGAGATCAGCCCCAGCATTTT.

This sequence joins TRBV10-1 and TRBJ1-2; TRBD1 might be the D (6 bases). V shed 6 bases and J shed 2 bases, with 16 bases lying between them. CDR1 is WNHNN and CDR2 is SYGVQD in the germline V gene (reference sequence). The CDR3 is made up of 15 amino acids. CDR3 in DNA: TGCGCCAGCAGGGACCACGGGGGGCGGAACTATGGCTACACCTTC. Its translation is CASRDHGGRNYGYTF.

The rearrangement joins TRBV5-1 to TRBJ2-7; possibly TRBD1 for D (5 bases). From germline, CDR1 is SGHRS and CDR2 YFSETQ. The CDR3 has 14 amino acids. V lost 4 bases to trimming and J lost 6 bases, with 17 bases between them. The CDR3 here is CASSAGHLKGEQYF. CDR3 in DNA: TGCGCCAGCAGCGCCGGACATCTGAAAGGCGAGCAGTACTTC.

The DNA for the CDR3 is TGCGCCAGCAGCCGAGGATGGAACACTGAAGCTTTCTTT. Residues: CASSRGWNTEAFF. The chain uses TRBV4-1 and TRBJ1-1; D is uncertain. Trimming took 4 bases from V and 1 from J, leaving 7 bases between them. Germline loops: CDR1 MGHRA, CDR2 YSYEKL. The length of the CDR3 is 13 residues.

The V gene is TRBV18, the J gene TRBJ2-5; D not certain. The V end lost 3 bases, the J end lost 9 bases, and 17 bases lay between the germline ends. This CDR3 comprises 14 residues. Looked up from germline, CDR1 is KGHSH and CDR2 is LQKENI. CDR3 in amino acids: CASSPLGQETAQYF. In DNA, the CDR3 is TGTGCCAGCTCACCCCTGGGCCAAGAGACGGCCCAGTACTTC.

The V call is TRBV11-1, the J call TRBJ1-1; no clear D. Trimming stripped 2 bases from V and 11 bases from J, with 12 bases between. The germline gives CDR1 SGHAT, CDR2 FQDESV (reference sequence). The length of the CDR3 is 12 residues. The CDR3 nucleotides read TGTGCCAGCAGCTTACACGGGAGAAGGGCTTTCTTT. Its protein is CASSLHGRRAFF.

The V gene is TRBV7-2, the J gene TRBJ2-2; tentatively, D is TRBD1 (5 bases). Germline V lookup: CDR1 SGHTA, CDR2 FQGNSA. The V and J ends lost 4 bases and 9 bases respectively, with 24 bases between them. The CDR3 has 17 residues. DNA of the CDR3: TGTGCCAGCAGCTCGGTAACTGGCAGGGTCCCGGCCCGGGAGCTGTTTTTT. Amino acid sequence: CASSSVTGRVPARELFF.

This clone was seen only a few times. The chain links TRBV7-9 to TRBJ1-2, with a possible D match to TRBD1 (5 bases). In germline, CDR1 is SEHNR, CDR2 FQNEAQ (reference sequence). The CDR3 runs 12 residues. Between the trimmed V and J ends, which lost 6 bases and 4 bases, there was a span of 9 bases. CDR3 residues: CASRGGTYGYTF. DNA of the CDR3: TGTGCCAGCAGGGGAGGGACCTATGGCTACACCTTC. The full variable domain, rest sourced from reference TRBV7-9 and TRBJ1-2, is DTGVSQNPRHKITKRGQNVTFRCDPISEHNRLYWYRQTLGQGPEFLTYFQNEAQLEKSRLLSDRFSAERPKGSFSTLEIQRTEQGDSAMYLCASRGGTYGYTFGSGTRLTVV.